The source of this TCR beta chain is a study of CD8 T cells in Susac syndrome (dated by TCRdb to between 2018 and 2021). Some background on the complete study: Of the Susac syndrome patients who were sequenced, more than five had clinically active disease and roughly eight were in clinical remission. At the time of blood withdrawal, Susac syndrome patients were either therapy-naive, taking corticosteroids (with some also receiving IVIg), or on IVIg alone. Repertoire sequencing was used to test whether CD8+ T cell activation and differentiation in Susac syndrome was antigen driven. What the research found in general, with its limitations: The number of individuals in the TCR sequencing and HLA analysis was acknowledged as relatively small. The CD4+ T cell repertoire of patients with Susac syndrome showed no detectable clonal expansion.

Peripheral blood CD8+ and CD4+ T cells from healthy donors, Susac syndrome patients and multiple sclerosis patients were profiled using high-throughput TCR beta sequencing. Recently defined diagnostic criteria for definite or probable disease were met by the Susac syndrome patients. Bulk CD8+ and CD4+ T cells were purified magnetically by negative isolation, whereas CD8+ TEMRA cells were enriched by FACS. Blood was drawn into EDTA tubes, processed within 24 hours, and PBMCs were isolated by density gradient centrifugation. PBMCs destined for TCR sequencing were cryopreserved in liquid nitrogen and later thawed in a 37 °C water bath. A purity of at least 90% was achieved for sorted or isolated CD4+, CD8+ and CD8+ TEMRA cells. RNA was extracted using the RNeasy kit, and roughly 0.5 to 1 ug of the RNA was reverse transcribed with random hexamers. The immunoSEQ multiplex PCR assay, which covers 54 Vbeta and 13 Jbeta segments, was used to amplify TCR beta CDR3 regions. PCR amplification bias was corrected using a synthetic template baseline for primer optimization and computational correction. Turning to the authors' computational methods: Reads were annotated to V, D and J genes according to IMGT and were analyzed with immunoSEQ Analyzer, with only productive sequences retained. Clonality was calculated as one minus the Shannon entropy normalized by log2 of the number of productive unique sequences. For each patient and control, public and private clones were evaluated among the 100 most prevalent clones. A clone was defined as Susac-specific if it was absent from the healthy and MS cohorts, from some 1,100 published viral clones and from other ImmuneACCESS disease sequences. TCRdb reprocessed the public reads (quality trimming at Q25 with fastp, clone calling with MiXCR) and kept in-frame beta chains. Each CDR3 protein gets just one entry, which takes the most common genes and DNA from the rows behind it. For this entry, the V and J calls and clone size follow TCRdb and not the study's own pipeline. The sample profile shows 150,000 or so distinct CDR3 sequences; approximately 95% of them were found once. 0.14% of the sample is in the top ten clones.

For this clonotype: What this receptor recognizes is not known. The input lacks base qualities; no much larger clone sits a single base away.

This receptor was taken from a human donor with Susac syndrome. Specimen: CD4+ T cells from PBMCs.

The CDR3 is CAWSVGQSYEQYF. The sequence in DNA is TGTGCCTGGAGTGTCGGACAATCCTACGAGCAGTACTTC. The V and J genes are TRBV30 and TRBJ2-7; TRBD1 is possibly the D segment (5 matching bases). The CDR3, cysteine through phenylalanine, is 13 amino acids long. Only the CDR3 part of the read is kept: 39 bases, read in frame from the first base. V and J lose 0 bases and 1 base, and a span of 7 bases separates them. The CDR1 and CDR2 encoded by the germline V gene (reference sequence) are GTSNPN and SVGIG.